The present entry profiles one TCR beta chain with its context. Its target is unknown. The source of the sample is a study of T-cell reconstitution after alpha-beta-depleted transplantation in children. Points from the study as a whole: Two months or so post-transplant, alpha-beta T cells reportedly derived from several hundred expanded graft clones. Diversity and T-cell counts at one year after transplant derived mostly from new T cells. Several patients had high TCRbeta diversity at day 60; it came from surviving recipient T cells and thymic progenitors.

The CDR3 has 14 residues. The ends were cut back, 4 bases at V and 3 bases at J, with 12 bases in the middle. Germline V gene data show CDR1 as KGHSH and CDR2 as LQKENI. Preparation of the TCRbeta library involved a method that used unique molecular identifiers. TCRdb redid the calling of the PCR reads with MiXCR, one entry per CDR3 protein. The sample contains some 550,000 distinct CDR3 sequences, roughly 24% of which appear only once. Sequenced material: PBMCs, mostly from graft donor cells, taken 360 days after TCRalphabeta/CD19-depleted stem cell transplant. The sequence was collected from a boy younger than two who had a stem cell transplant for acute myeloid leukemia, so the T cells may come from the graft donor. The genes are TRBV18 and TRBJ2-5; D is uncertain. CDR3 in DNA: TGTGCCAGCTCACACCCACAGCGAAAAGAGACCCAGTACTTC. Its protein product is CASSHPQRKETQYF.